One and the same sample provided the 15 T cell receptor beta chains below, sequenced in a study of untreated major depressive disorder. The assay was immunoSEQ multiplex PCR, and TCRdb's table has in-frame clones only and misses some. Of about 21,000 clones in the sample, just under 90% are singletons; the top ten hold approximately 0.43%. The specimen was CD4+ T cells from PBMCs. The receptors shown here come from a woman aged 40 to 49 in good health.

This clone was picked up one time. The gene calls are TRBV10-2 and TRBJ1-1; D possibly corresponds to TRBD1 (5 bases). Trimming removed 1 base at V and 1 base at J, with 16 bases between. The CDR3 spans 17 residues. Germline CDR1 reads WSHSY; CDR2 reads SAAADI. The CDR3 sequence: CASSEWRRGTENTEAFF. The CDR3, as DNA: TGCGCCAGCAGTGAGTGGAGGCGGGGGACGGAGAACACTGAAGCTTTCTTT.

This rearrangement joins TRBV7-3 to TRBJ1-2, with D uncertain. Germline CDR1 SGHTA, CDR2 FQGTGA. This CDR3 region has 14 residues. V was pared by 1 base and J by 6 bases, with 12 bases between. Here the CDR3 reads CASSLNLTPDGYTF. CDR3 bases: TGTGCCAGCAGCTTAAACCTGACCCCGGATGGCTACACCTTC. The whole variable domain, remainder taken from reference TRBV7-3 and TRBJ1-2, is GAGVSQTPSNKVTEKGKYVELRCDPISGHTALYWYRQSLGQGPEFLIYFQGTGAADDSGLPNDRFFAVRPEGSVSTLKIQRTERGDSAVYLCASSLNLTPDGYTFGSGTRLTVV.

DNA for the CDR3: TGTGCCAGCAGCCATGGGACGTTCGTTTACTACGAGCAGTACTTC. This codes for CASSHGTFVYYEQYF. The chain uses TRBV27 and TRBJ2-7; perhaps D is TRBD1 or TRBD2 (5 bases each). Deletions cut 6 bases from V and 3 bases from J, with 18 bases between. The germline V gene has CDR1 MNHEY and CDR2 SMNVEV (reference sequence). This CDR3 has 15 residues.

The chain's CDR3 is CASSEGTGYEQFF. Written as DNA, the CDR3 is TGTGCCAGCAGTGAAGGGACAGGGTATGAGCAGTTCTTC. The chain uses TRBV2 and TRBJ2-1; TRBD1 agrees at 8 bases. Germline CDR1 is SNHLY and CDR2 is FYNNEI. CDR3 size: 13 residues. V was pared by 1 base and J by 8 bases, with 1 base of the junction left unmatched.

The rearrangement uses TRBV9 and TRBJ2-5; 8 positions agree with TRBD2. The CDR3 is 16 amino acids. The V gene's germline CDR1 is SGDLS and CDR2 YYNGEE. J gave up 6 bases and V 4 bases, and 14 bases lay outside the gene matches. The CDR3 sequence: CASSKTPAGVGQTQYF. CDR3 bases: TGTGCCAGCAGCAAAACCCCAGCGGGAGTAGGGCAGACCCAGTACTTC.

This sequence joins TRBV5-6 and TRBJ1-5; 7 positions agree with TRBD1. CDR3 length equals 16 residues. The J segment lost 3 bases and the V segment lost 2 bases, leaving 8 bases of the junction unmatched. CDR1 is SGHDT, CDR2 YYEEEE, per germline. CDR3 loop: CASSFSGGSFNQPQHF. CDR3 DNA sequence: TGTGCCAGCAGCTTCTCAGGGGGTAGTTTCAATCAGCCCCAGCATTTT.

The chain employs TRBV6-6 and TRBJ1-2, with TRBD1 identical over 8 bases. The germline V gene encodes CDR1 MNHNY and CDR2 SVGAGI (reference sequence). The CDR3 consists of 15 residues. V shed 6 bases and J 4 bases; nucleotides not matched to a gene: 10. Here the CDR3 DNA reads TGTGCCAGCAGCCCTACGGACAGGGCTTTCTATGGCTACACCTTC. Residues: CASSPTDRAFYGYTF.

The rearrangement links TRBV4-1 to TRBJ1-2; maybe TRBD1 (5 bases). Germline loops: CDR1 MGHRA, CDR2 YSYEKL. The CDR3 length is 15 residues. V lost 4 bases to trimming and J lost 1 base, with 13 bases between them. CDR3 region: CASSRGGTLNYGYTF. The CDR3 coding sequence is TGCGCCAGCAGCCGGGGGGGGACGCTTAACTATGGCTACACCTTC.

This chain joins TRBV12-1 and TRBJ2-7. TRBV12-1 counts as a pseudogene. The CDR3 totals 15 residues. DNA for the CDR3: TGTGCCAGCAGCATAAAGAACCGGGACCGCTACGAGCAGTACGTC. Its protein is CASSIKNRDRYEQYV.

The rearrangement uses TRBV7-9 and TRBJ1-1, with D unresolved. CDR1 and CDR2 (germline): SEHNR, FQNEAQ (reference sequence). CDR3 length: 13 amino acids. V was trimmed by 8 bases and J by 4 bases, leaving 14 bases between them. In nucleotides, the CDR3 is TGTGCCAGCTCTAGCCAGCCTCGCACTGAAGCTTTCTTT. Its protein is CASSSQPRTEAFF.

This clone was found once. The CDR3 spells CASRRSSGQGNTGELFF. The CDR3 DNA reads TGCGCCAGCAGACGGTCGTCGGGGCAAGGTAACACCGGGGAGCTGTTTTTT. J is TRBJ2-2 and V is TRBV4-1; the D call may be TRBD1 or TRBD2 (5 bases each). With 6 bases removed from V and 2 bases from J, the gap between germline ends came to 19 bases. The germline V gene has CDR1 MGHRA and CDR2 YSYEKL. This CDR3 region has 17 residues.

The chain carries TRBV18 and TRBJ2-5, with TRBD1 as a possible D gene (6 bases). This CDR3 contains 14 residues. Germline lookup yields CDR1 KGHSH and CDR2 LQKENI. With 4 bases removed from V and 0 bases from J, the gap between germline ends came to 9 bases. DNA for the CDR3: TGTGCCAGCTCACGGGCAGGGGACCAAGAGACCCAGTACTTC. This codes for CASSRAGDQETQYF.

The chain recombines TRBV30 with TRBJ1-3, with TRBD1 matching over 9 bases. Germline lookup yields CDR1 GTSNPN and CDR2 SVGIG (reference sequence). The ends lost 5 bases at V and 2 bases at J; junction bases unmatched: 1. The length of the CDR3 is 13 residues. In DNA form, the CDR3 reads TGTGCCTGGGGACAGGGGACTGGAAACACCATATATTTT. Its translation: CAWGQGTGNTIYF.

This clone came up once. The chain couples TRBV5-4 to TRBJ2-7, with D maybe TRBD1 (6 bases). Germline CDR1 and CDR2: SGHNT and YYREEE (reference sequence). The CDR3 is made up of 16 amino acids. V lost 0 bases and J lost 2, with 15 bases in between. Here the CDR3 DNA reads TGTGCCAGCAGCTTGGTACAGGGTTCGGTTCCCTACGAGCAGTACTTC. It encodes CASSLVQGSVPYEQYF.

V usage is TRBV6-4 and J usage is TRBJ1-2; D gene unclear. Germline V CDR1 and CDR2: MRHNA, SNTAGT. Trimming removed 8 bases at V and 8 bases at J, with 3 bases between. This CDR3 is built from 8 residues. The CDR3 loop is CASGGYTF. The CDR3 bases are TGTGCCAGCGGAGGCTACACCTTC.